A single sample gave rise to the 4 T cell receptor beta chains below, sequenced in a study of blood T cells in healthy people across ages (dated by TCRdb to between 2015 and 2017). Receptor libraries were prepared by 5' RACE. The data were produced on an Illumina HiSeq 2500. A second PCR of roughly 7 to 12 cycles was performed with a sample-barcoded 5' primer and a J-beta primer mix. The public reads were quality trimmed at Q25 with fastp and then assembled into clones with MiXCR by TCRdb, keeping productive beta chains. Rows with one shared CDR3 protein collapse into an entry with the most common genes and DNA. For this sample the table gives 650,000 to 950,000 distinct CDR3 sequences, of which roughly 44% were detected only once. The ten largest make up about 21% of the sample. Sequencing was done on a sample of blood. The origin of the receptors is a man between 60 and 70 years old in good health.

The chain employs TRBV20-1 and TRBJ1-6; TRBD1 might be the D (6 bases). The CDR3 extends over 13 amino acids. V was clipped by 4 bases and J by 7 bases, with 11 bases between them. Germline V gene data show CDR1 as DFQATT and CDR2 as SNEGSKA (reference sequence). CDR3: CSAKWTANSPLHF. In DNA, the CDR3 is TGCAGTGCTAAATGGACAGCCAATTCACCCCTCCACTTT.

In nucleotides, the CDR3 is TGTGCCAGCAGCCAAGATCTAGGCAGGGGGCGTAAGAATGAGCAGTACTTC. Amino acid sequence: CASSQDLGRGRKNEQYF. V usage is TRBV3-1 and J usage is TRBJ2-1; 8 bases map to TRBD1. The J call may be incorrect, as the DNA end agrees better with TRBJ2-7. The CDR3 spans 17 residues. From germline, CDR1 is LGHDT and CDR2 YNNKEL (reference sequence).

This chain joins TRBV11-1 and TRBJ2-5, with a weak D call TRBD2 (6 bases). V lost 4 bases and J lost 2, with 11 bases in between. The CDR3 runs to 14 residues. CDR1 and CDR2 from the germline V gene are SGHAT and FQDESV (reference sequence). The CDR3 protein is CASSWERVQETQYF. In DNA, the CDR3 is TGTGCCAGCAGCTGGGAGCGGGTACAAGAGACCCAGTACTTC. Looking up the rest from reference TRBV11-1 and TRBJ2-5 gives the full variable domain: EAEVAQSPRYKITEKSQAVAFWCDPISGHATLYWYRQILGQGPELLVQFQDESVVDDSQLPKDRFSAERLKGVDSTLKIQPAELGDSAMYLCASSWERVQETQYFGPGTRLLVL.

Only a few counts were recorded for this clonotype. This chain uses TRBV7-2 with TRBJ2-5; D perhaps matches TRBD2 (5 bases). Germline CDR1 reads SGHTA; CDR2 reads FQGNSA. V lost 5 bases and J 3 bases, leaving 19 bases between the germline ends. The CDR3 is 16 amino acids. The CDR3 protein is CASSPELGPGKETQYF. The CDR3 region has the DNA TGTGCCAGCAGCCCCGAACTAGGTCCGGGGAAAGAGACCCAGTACTTC.